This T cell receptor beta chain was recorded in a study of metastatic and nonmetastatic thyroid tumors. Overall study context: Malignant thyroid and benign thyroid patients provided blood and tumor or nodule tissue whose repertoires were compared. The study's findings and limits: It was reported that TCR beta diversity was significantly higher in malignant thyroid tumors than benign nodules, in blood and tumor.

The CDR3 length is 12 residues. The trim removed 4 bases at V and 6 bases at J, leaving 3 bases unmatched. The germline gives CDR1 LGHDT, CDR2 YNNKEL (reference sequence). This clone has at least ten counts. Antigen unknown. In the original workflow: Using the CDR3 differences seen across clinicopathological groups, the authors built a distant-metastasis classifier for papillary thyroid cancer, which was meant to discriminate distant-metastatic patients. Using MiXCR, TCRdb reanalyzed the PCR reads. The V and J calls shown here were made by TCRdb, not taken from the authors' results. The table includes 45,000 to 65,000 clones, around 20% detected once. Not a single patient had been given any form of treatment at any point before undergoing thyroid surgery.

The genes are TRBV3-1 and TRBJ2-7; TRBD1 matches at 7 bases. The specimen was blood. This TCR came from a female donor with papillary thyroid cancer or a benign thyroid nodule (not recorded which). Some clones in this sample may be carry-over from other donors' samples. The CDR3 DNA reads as TGTGCCAGCAGCCTACAGGGGCTCGAGCAGTACTTC. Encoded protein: CASSLQGLEQYF.